In this sample, the clone carrying this T cell receptor beta chain turned up once. Sequencing was performed with immunoSEQ multiplex PCR; in TCRdb, only in-frame clones are kept and a portion is missing. The sample has around 77,000 clones, around 93% seen once. The data are from a study of human versus mouse CDR3 diversity and MHC coevolution. Per germline, CDR1 SQVTM and CDR2 ANQGSEA. CDR3 length equals 13 residues. Trimming shortened V by 7 bases and J by 5 bases, and 17 bases separated the two germline ends. This clonotype originated in a person aged 25 to 75 in good health. The sample taken for sequencing was naive CD4+ T cells from blood. The subset: CD45RO-negative CD62L-positive naive CD4 T cells. The chain is built from TRBV29-1 and TRBJ2-5; D gene unclear. CDR3 residues: CSALSLVAETQYF. In DNA, the CDR3 is TGCAGCGCCCTGTCGCTAGTTGCGGAGACCCAGTACTTC.